The clone carrying this T cell receptor beta chain appeared many times. Unique molecular identifiers were incorporated when the TCRbeta library was constructed. TCRdb re-called the PCR reads with MiXCR, one entry per CDR3 protein. This sample has approximately 340,000 distinct CDR3 sequences, with over 9% found just once. The record originates from a study of T-cell reconstitution after alpha-beta-depleted transplantation in children. V shed 7 bases and J shed 2 bases, with 15 bases lying between them. Germline CDR1 reads SGHVS; CDR2 reads FQNEAQ. The CDR3 loop spans 14 amino acids. This sequence joins TRBV7-8 and TRBJ2-7; either TRBD1 or TRBD2 may fit D (6 bases each). This receptor was identified in a human donor who donated a stem cell graft to a child with acute lymphoblastic leukemia. The starting material was PBMCs from the stem cell graft donor, obtained from the stem cell graft. CDR3 amino acids: CASKGGLLTYEQYF. CDR3 bases: TGTGCCAGCAAAGGGGGGCTTTTGACCTACGAGCAGTACTTC.